This T cell receptor beta chain came from a study of T cells in Graves' hyperthyroidism and ophthalmopathy. Study-level information: Blood from the periphery was taken at initial diagnosis, before any treatment. Overall study results and limits: Ophthalmopathy was separated from stable hyperthyroidism by a 13 V-J model.

The CDR3 totals 15 residues. V lost 6 bases, J lost 0 bases, and 12 bases lay in between. Researchers took RNA transcripts and amplified the TCR beta CDR3 regions from them. TCR CDR3 regions were first amplified by RT-PCR with HTBI primers. TCRdb independently ran MiXCR on the multiplex PCR reads; one entry per CDR3 protein. The data contain about 610,000 distinct CDR3 sequences, roughly 14% of them singletons. As for this clonotype: Its antigen remains unidentified.

The TCR originated in a woman aged 40 to 55 with Graves' ophthalmopathy. The rearrangement uses TRBV12-3 or TRBV12-4 and TRBJ1-5; a weak D match, TRBD1 (6 bases). The sample comprised blood. Here the CDR3 reads CASSRSGVSNQPQHF. CDR3 DNA sequence: TGTGCCAGCAGCCGATCAGGGGTTAGCAATCAGCCCCAGCATTTT.